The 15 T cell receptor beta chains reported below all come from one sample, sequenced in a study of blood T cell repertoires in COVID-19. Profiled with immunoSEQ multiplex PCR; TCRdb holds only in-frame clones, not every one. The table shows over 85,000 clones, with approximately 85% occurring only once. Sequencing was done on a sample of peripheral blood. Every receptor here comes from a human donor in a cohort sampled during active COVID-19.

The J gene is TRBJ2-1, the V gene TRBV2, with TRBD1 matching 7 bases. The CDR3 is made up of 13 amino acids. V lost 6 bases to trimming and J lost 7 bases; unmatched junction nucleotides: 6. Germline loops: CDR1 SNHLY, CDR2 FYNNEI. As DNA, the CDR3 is TGTGCCAGCAGCCGACAGGGCGTAAATGAGCAGTTCTTC. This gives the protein CASSRQGVNEQFF. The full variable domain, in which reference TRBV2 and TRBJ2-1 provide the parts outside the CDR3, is EPEVTQTPSHQVTQMGQEVILRCVPISNHLYFYWYRQILGQKVEFLVSFYNNEISEKSEIFDDQFSVERPDGSNFTLKIRSTKLEDSAMYFCASSRQGVNEQFFGPGTRLTVL.

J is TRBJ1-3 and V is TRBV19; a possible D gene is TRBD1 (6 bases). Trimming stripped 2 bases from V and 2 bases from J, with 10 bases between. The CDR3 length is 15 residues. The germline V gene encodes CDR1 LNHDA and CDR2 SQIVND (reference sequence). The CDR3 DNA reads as TGTGCCAGTAGTATAAGATGGGGGCCTGGAAACACCATATATTTT. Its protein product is CASSIRWGPGNTIYF.

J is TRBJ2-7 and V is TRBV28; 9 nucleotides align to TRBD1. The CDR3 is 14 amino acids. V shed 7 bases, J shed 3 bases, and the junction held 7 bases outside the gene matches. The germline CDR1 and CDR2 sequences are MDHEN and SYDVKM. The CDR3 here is CASISGQGSYEQYF. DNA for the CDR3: TGTGCCAGCATCTCGGGACAGGGCAGCTACGAGCAGTACTTC.

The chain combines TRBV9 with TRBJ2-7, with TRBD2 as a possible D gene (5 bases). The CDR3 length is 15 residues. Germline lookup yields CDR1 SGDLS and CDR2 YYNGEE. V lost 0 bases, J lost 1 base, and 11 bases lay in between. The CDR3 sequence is CASSVGATGSYEQYF. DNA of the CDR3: TGTGCCAGCAGCGTAGGGGCGACGGGGTCCTACGAGCAGTACTTC.

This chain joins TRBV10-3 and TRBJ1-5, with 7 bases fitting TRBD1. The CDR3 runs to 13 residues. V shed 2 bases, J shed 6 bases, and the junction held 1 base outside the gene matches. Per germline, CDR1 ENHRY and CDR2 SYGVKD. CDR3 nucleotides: TGTGCCATCAGTGAGGGACAGGCTCAGCCCCAGCATTTT. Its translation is CAISEGQAQPQHF.

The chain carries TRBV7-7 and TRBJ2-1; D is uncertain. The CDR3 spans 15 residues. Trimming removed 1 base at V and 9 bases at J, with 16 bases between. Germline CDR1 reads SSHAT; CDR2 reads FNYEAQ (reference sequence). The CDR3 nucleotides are TGTGCCAGCAGCTTAGAGGCTGGAGCCGGCGGTGAGCAGTTCTTC. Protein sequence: CASSLEAGAGGEQFF.

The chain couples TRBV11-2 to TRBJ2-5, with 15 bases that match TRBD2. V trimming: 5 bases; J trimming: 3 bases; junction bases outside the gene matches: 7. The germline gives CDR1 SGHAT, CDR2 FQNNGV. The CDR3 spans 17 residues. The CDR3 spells CASSRGLAGGPKETQYF. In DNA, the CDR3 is TGTGCCAGCAGCAGGGGACTAGCGGGGGGCCCTAAAGAGACCCAGTACTTC.

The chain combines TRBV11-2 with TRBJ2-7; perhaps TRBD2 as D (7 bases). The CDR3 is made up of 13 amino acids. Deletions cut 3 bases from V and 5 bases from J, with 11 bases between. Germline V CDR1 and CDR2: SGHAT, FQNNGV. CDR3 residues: CASSFAGAHEQYF. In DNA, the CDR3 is TGTGCCAGCAGCTTCGCGGGGGCCCACGAGCAGTACTTC.

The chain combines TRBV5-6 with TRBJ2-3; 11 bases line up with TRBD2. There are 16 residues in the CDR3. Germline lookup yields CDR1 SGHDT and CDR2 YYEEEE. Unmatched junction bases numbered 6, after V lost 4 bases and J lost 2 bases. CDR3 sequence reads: CASSDGTSGYTDTQYF. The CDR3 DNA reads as TGTGCCAGCAGCGACGGGACTAGCGGATACACAGATACGCAGTATTTT.

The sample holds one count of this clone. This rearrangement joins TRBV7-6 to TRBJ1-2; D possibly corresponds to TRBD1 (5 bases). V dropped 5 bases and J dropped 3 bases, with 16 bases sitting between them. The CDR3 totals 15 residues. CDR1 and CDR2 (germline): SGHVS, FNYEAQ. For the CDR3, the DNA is TGTGCCAGCAGCCCGCGGGCGGGGCCCGACTATGGCTACACCTTC. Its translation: CASSPRAGPDYGYTF.

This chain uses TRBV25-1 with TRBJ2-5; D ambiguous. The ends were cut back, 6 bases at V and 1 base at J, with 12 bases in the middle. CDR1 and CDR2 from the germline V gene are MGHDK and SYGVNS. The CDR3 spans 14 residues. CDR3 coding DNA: TGTGCCAGCAGCTTCCCAGGTTTCCAAGAGACCCAGTACTTC. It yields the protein CASSFPGFQETQYF.

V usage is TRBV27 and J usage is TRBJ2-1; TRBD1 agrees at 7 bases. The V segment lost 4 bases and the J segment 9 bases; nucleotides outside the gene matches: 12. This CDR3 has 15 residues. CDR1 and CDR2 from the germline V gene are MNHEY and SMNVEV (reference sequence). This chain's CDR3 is CASSYRTGSLVEQFF. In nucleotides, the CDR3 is TGTGCCAGCAGTTACCGGACAGGTAGCCTTGTTGAGCAGTTCTTC.

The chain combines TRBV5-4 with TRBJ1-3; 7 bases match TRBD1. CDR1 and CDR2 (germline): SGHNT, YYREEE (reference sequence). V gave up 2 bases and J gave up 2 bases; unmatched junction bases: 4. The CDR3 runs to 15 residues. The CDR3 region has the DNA TGTGCCAGCAGCTTAGGCAGGGGGACTGGAAACACCATATATTTT. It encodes CASSLGRGTGNTIYF.

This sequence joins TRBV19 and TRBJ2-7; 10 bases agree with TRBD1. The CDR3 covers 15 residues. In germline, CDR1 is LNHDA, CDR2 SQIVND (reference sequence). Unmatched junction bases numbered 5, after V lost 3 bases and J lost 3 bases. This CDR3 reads CASSIPGQGIYEQYF. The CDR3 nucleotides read TGTGCCAGTAGTATCCCGGGACAGGGGATCTACGAGCAGTACTTC.

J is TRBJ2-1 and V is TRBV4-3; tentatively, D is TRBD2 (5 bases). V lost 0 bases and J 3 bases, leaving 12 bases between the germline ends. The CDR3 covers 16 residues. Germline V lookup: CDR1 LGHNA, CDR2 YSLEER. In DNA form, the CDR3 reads TGCGCCAGCAGCCAAGATTGGGGTAGCGTCTACAATGAGCAGTTCTTC. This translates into CASSQDWGSVYNEQFF.